This entry lists 28 T cell receptor beta chains sequenced from one sample in a study of blood T cells in healthy people across ages. A sample-barcoded 5' primer and a J-beta primer mix were used in a second PCR of about 7 to 11 cycles. TCRdb independently ran MiXCR on the 5' RACE reads; one entry per CDR3 protein. Altogether more than 1 million distinct CDR3 sequences are present, over 35% being singletons, with the ten largest covering approximately 17%. The sample comprised blood. The source of these receptors is a woman aged 60-70 years in good health.

A few counts support this clonotype. The chain employs TRBV28 and TRBJ1-6; 7 nucleotides align to TRBD1. The CDR3 runs to 15 residues. Germline loops: CDR1 MDHEN, CDR2 SYDVKM. After removal of 6 bases from V and 6 bases from J, the junction contained 8 bases not matched to a gene. CDR3 residues: CASSIRTGLNSPLHF. The CDR3 DNA follows: TGTGCCAGCAGCATTCGGACAGGCCTTAATTCACCCCTCCACTTT.

Only a few counts were recorded for this clonotype. V gene TRBV5-1 combines with J gene TRBJ2-4, with D possibly being TRBD2 (5 bases). V lost 0 bases and J 5 bases, leaving 6 bases between the germline ends. Germline V gene data show CDR1 as SGHRS and CDR2 as YFSETQ. The CDR3 totals 13 residues. In nucleotides, the CDR3 is TGCGCCAGCAGCTTGGGGGGAGAAAACATTCAGTACTTC. Translation: CASSLGGENIQYF.

The chain joins TRBV27 to TRBJ2-3; TRBD2 agrees at 9 bases. V gave up 4 bases and J gave up 5 bases; unmatched junction bases: 7. This CDR3 is 15 amino acids long. Per the germline V gene, CDR1 is MNHEY and CDR2 is SMNVEV (reference sequence). CDR3 residues: CASSWTSVGEDTQYF. CDR3 nucleotides: TGTGCCAGCAGTTGGACTAGCGTGGGAGAAGATACGCAGTATTTT.

The gene calls are TRBV18 and TRBJ2-7; weak D call: TRBD1 (7 bases). Germline V lookup: CDR1 KGHSH, CDR2 LQKENI. Trimming cost V 0 bases and J 7 bases, with 22 bases left between them. The CDR3 contains 17 residues. CDR3 in amino acids: CASSPPRRGRFGGEQYF. The CDR3 bases are TGTGCCAGCTCACCACCGCGAAGGGGGCGCTTCGGAGGGGAGCAGTACTTC.

A word on this clonotype: A much larger clone lies a single base off, so this may be a read error. The V gene is TRBV25-1, the J gene TRBJ2-7, with D possibly matching TRBD2 (6 bases). The V end lost 3 bases, the J end lost 0 bases, and 12 bases lay between the germline ends. CDR3 length: 15 residues. CDR1 and CDR2 (germline): MGHDK, SYGVNS. The DNA for the CDR3 is TGTGCCAGCAGTGACTCAATTAGCGGCTCCTACGAGCAGTACTTC. Encoded protein: CASSDSISGSYEQYF.

This clonotype occurred many times. The chain uses TRBV18 and TRBJ2-7, with TRBD2 matching 7 bases. The germline gives CDR1 KGHSH, CDR2 LQKENI. The CDR3 contains 16 residues. V was clipped by 1 base and J by 2 bases; unmatched bases: 8. The CDR3: CASSPRLSGGTYEQYF. The CDR3 DNA reads TGTGCCAGCTCACCACGTCTCTCGGGAGGAACCTACGAGCAGTACTTC.

This clonotype was detected only a few times. The V call is TRBV28, the J call TRBJ2-1, with 14 bases identical to TRBD2. CDR3 length equals 16 residues. Per germline, CDR1 MDHEN and CDR2 SYDVKM. V lost 6 bases and J lost 7; bases outside the gene matches: 8. In DNA form, the CDR3 reads TGTGCCAGCAGCTTGGGACTAGCGGGAGTTGGAAATGAGCAGTTCTTC. Its translation: CASSLGLAGVGNEQFF.

This clonotype was seen a handful of times. The chain carries TRBV12-5 and TRBJ2-3; no clear D gene. CDR1 is LGHNT and CDR2 is FRNRAP in the germline V gene. V was trimmed by 6 bases and J by 2 bases, leaving 15 bases between them. This CDR3 is built from 15 residues. The CDR3 DNA reads as TGTGCTAGTGGATTATCGGCGGCCTTCACAGATACGCAGTATTTT. It specifies CASGLSAAFTDTQYF.

The chain couples TRBV7-8 to TRBJ2-7; no reliable D call. Trimming shortened V by 5 bases and J by 0 bases, and 11 bases separated the two germline ends. Per germline, CDR1 SGHVS and CDR2 FQNEAQ. This CDR3 is built from 14 residues. The DNA for the CDR3 is TGTGCCAGCAGCCCGGGCGGCCCCTCCTACGAGCAGTACTTC. Translated: CASSPGGPSYEQYF.

This clonotype was observed a handful of times. The chain recombines TRBV10-3 with TRBJ2-7; TRBD2 matches 8 bases. The germline gives CDR1 ENHRY, CDR2 SYGVKD. There are 16 residues in the CDR3. J was trimmed by 2 bases and V by 4 bases; bases with no gene match: 10. This CDR3 reads CAISALADSGTYEQYF. CDR3 coding DNA: TGTGCCATCAGTGCGTTGGCGGATAGCGGGACCTACGAGCAGTACTTC.

The V call is TRBV7-6, the J call TRBJ2-7; 8 nucleotides align to TRBD2. Germline-derived CDR1 and CDR2 are SGHVS and FNYEAQ. V lost 9 bases and J lost 0; bases outside the gene matches: 10. The CDR3 is made up of 15 amino acids. CDR3 DNA sequence: TGTGCCAGTGGGGGGGGAGCGGGGGTCTCCTACGAGCAGTACTTC. Its translation is CASGGGAGVSYEQYF.

This rearrangement joins TRBV15 to TRBJ2-5; perhaps D is TRBD1 or TRBD2 (6 bases each). The CDR3 totals 13 residues. Germline-derived CDR1 and CDR2 are LNHNV and YYDKDF (reference sequence). The V end lost 1 base, the J end lost 11 bases, and 14 bases lay between the germline ends. The CDR3 DNA is TGTGCCACCAGCAGAGTCGCGGAGGGGGAGCAGTACTTC. Translating gives CATSRVAEGEQYF.

This CDR3 reads CASSDSPGQAKERGEKLFF. The DNA of the CDR3 is TGTGCCAGCAGTGATTCTCCGGGACAGGCGAAGGAACGCGGGGAAAAACTGTTTTTT. This chain uses TRBV25-1 with TRBJ1-4, with TRBD1 identical over 8 bases. In germline, CDR1 is MGHDK, CDR2 SYGVNS. Unmatched junction bases numbered 20, after V lost 3 bases and J lost 8 bases. The CDR3 sequence is 19 residues long.

This clonotype was counted once. The chain is built from TRBV7-6 and TRBJ2-7; 8 nucleotides line up with TRBD2. There are 15 residues in the CDR3. Germline V gene lookup returns CDR1 SGHVS and CDR2 FNYEAQ. V lost 2 bases and J lost 6; bases outside the gene matches: 9. This CDR3 is CASSLSTAGASEQYF. CDR3 sequence (DNA): TGTGCCAGCAGCTTAAGTACAGCGGGAGCCTCCGAGCAGTACTTC. The full variable domain, with the rest looked up from reference TRBV7-6 and TRBJ2-7, is GAGVSQSPRYKVTKRGQDVALRCDPISGHVSLYWYRQALGQGPEFLTYFNYEAQQDKSGLPNDRFSAERPEGSISTLTIQRTEQRDSAMYRCASSLSTAGASEQYFGPGTRLTVT.

The V and J genes are TRBV5-6 and TRBJ2-5; D might be TRBD1 (6 bases). Matching the DNA end better, TRBJ2-7 makes the J call doubtful. Germline values: CDR1 SGHDT, CDR2 YYEEEE. This CDR3 region has 13 residues. CDR3: CASSQTGDYEQYF. In DNA, the CDR3 is TGTGCCAGCAGCCAGACAGGCGACTACGAGCAGTACTTC.

This sequence joins TRBV9 and TRBJ2-5, with 10 bases matching TRBD2. Losses at the gene ends were 4 bases for V and 1 base for J; bases not matched to a gene: 4. CDR1 SGDLS and CDR2 YYNGEE come from the germline V gene. This CDR3 contains 15 residues. The CDR3: CASSLSGRVQETQYF. CDR3 nucleotide sequence: TGTGCCAGCAGCCTCAGCGGGAGGGTCCAAGAGACCCAGTACTTC. The variable domain in full, completed from reference TRBV9 and TRBJ2-5, reads DSGVTQTPKHLITATGQRVTLRCSPRSGDLSVYWYQQSLDQGLQFLIQYYNGEERAKGNILERFSAQQFPDLHSELNLSSLELGDSALYFCASSLSGRVQETQYFGPGTRLLVL.

The gene calls are TRBV3-1 and TRBJ2-7, with TRBD1 matching over 7 bases. Germline loops: CDR1 LGHDT, CDR2 YNNKEL (reference sequence). CDR3 size: 15 residues. After removal of 1 base from V and 2 bases from J, the junction contained 5 bases not matched to a gene. The DNA for the CDR3 is TGTGCCAGCAGCCAAGTAGGGACAGTTACCTACGAGCAGTACTTC. Translation gives CASSQVGTVTYEQYF.

The chain employs TRBV6-5 and TRBJ2-3; 9 bases are a match to TRBD2. Trimming removed 2 bases from V and 4 bases from J; junction bases left unmatched: 4. Looked up from germline, CDR1 is MNHEY and CDR2 is SVGAGI. This CDR3 region has 15 residues. CDR3 sequence: CASSYTGLASDTQYF. CDR3 nucleotide sequence: TGTGCCAGCAGTTACACCGGACTAGCGTCAGATACGCAGTATTTT.

This clonotype was observed a handful of times. This chain uses TRBV5-1 with TRBJ2-5; 7 bases are shared with TRBD1. CDR3 length equals 12 residues. Germline CDR1 reads SGHRS; CDR2 reads YFSETQ. J lost 7 bases, V lost 4 bases, and 4 bases had no gene match. CDR3 in amino acids: CASSTGAVTQYF. CDR3 in DNA: TGCGCCAGCAGCACAGGGGCCGTGACCCAGTACTTC.

This clonotype was detected only once. The chain is built from TRBV5-4 and TRBJ2-5; the D call may be TRBD1 or TRBD2 (5 bases each). This CDR3 spans 14 amino acids. Per the germline V gene, CDR1 is SGHNT and CDR2 is YYREEE (reference sequence). Deletions cut 3 bases from V and 3 bases from J, with 12 bases between. As DNA, the CDR3 is TGTGCCAGCAGCTCTAGGGACGCCGAAGAGACCCAGTACTTC. Amino acids: CASSSRDAEETQYF.

The chain links TRBV6-5 to TRBJ2-5; the D is unclear. V was shortened by 0 bases and J by 5 bases, with 7 bases between the two germline ends. The CDR3 is made up of 13 amino acids. Germline V gene lookup returns CDR1 MNHEY and CDR2 SVGAGI. CDR3 sequence: CASSYSVVETQYF. CDR3 DNA: TGTGCCAGCAGTTACTCGGTAGTGGAGACCCAGTACTTC.

Worth noting for this clonotype: An end of the junction does not agree with germline; a read error may underlie this. The V call is TRBV29-1, the J call TRBJ2-7; 9 positions agree with TRBD1. CDR1 and CDR2 from the germline V gene are SQVTM and ANQGSEA. The CDR3 extends over 14 amino acids. This CDR3 reads CSIEGQGTSYEQYF. In DNA form, the CDR3 reads TGCAGCATTGAAGGACAGGGGACATCCTACGAGCAGTACTTC.

The chain recombines TRBV28 with TRBJ1-5; D is undetermined. Trimming took off 4 bases at V and 9 bases at J, with 7 bases between the two ends. Germline CDR1 MDHEN, CDR2 SYDVKM. CDR3 length: 11 amino acids. CDR3 nucleotide sequence: TGTGCCAGCAGTTCCCCGAGGCCCCAGCATTTT. It yields the protein CASSSPRPQHF.

The rearrangement uses TRBV6-6 and TRBJ2-7, with D unresolved. The germline V gene has CDR1 MNHNY and CDR2 SVGAGI (reference sequence). The CDR3 is made up of 12 amino acids. V gave up 7 bases and J gave up 0 bases, with 7 bases separating them. DNA for the CDR3: TGTGCCAGCAAGGAGAGCTCCTACGAGCAGTACTTC. As protein: CASKESSYEQYF.

Comment on this clonotype: An end of the junction differs from the germline gene, which may be a read error. V gene TRBV7-8 combines with J gene TRBJ2-2; the D is unclear. There are 14 residues in the CDR3. Per germline, CDR1 SGHVS and CDR2 FQNEAQ. The CDR3 DNA is TGTGCCAGCAGATTAGTAGTGGGGACCGGGGAGCTGTTTTTT. It encodes CASRLVVGTGELFF.

A few counts support this clonotype. CDR3 in amino acids: CASSLAGGRALNEQFF. As DNA, the CDR3 is TGTGCCAGCAGTTTAGCGGGCGGGAGGGCCCTGAATGAGCAGTTCTTC. The rearrangement uses TRBV12-3 or TRBV12-4 and TRBJ2-1, with 9 bases matching TRBD2. The CDR3 spans 16 residues. V lost 0 bases and J lost 7; bases outside the gene matches: 7.

This clonotype was picked up a small number of times. The J gene is TRBJ2-7, the V gene TRBV6-2 or TRBV6-3; 7 bases align to TRBD1. The CDR3 spans 14 residues. Per the germline V gene, CDR1 is MNHEY and CDR2 is SVGEGT. V lost 6 bases to trimming and J lost 0 bases; unmatched junction nucleotides: 5. The CDR3 DNA sequence: TGTGCCAGCAGGGACAGGTCTGGCTCCTACGAGCAGTACTTC. This gives the protein CASRDRSGSYEQYF.

The chain couples TRBV6-1 to TRBJ2-5, with D hard to call. The CDR3 covers 14 residues. The germline V gene encodes CDR1 MNHNS and CDR2 SASEGT. V lost 2 bases, J lost 7 bases, and 14 bases lay in between. The CDR3 region is CASSESRKDGTQYF. The CDR3 DNA follows: TGTGCCAGCAGTGAATCGAGAAAAGATGGGACCCAGTACTTC.